This is a list of T cell receptor beta chains from one sample in a study of blood T cells in healthy people across ages. TCRdb analysed the 5' RACE reads with MiXCR anew, one entry per CDR3 protein. The sample consists of 850,000 to 1,000,000 distinct CDR3 sequences, roughly 50% of them appearing once. Sequencing was done on a sample of blood. These receptors all stem from a man aged 25 to 45 in good health. CDR3s leave out the opening cysteine and the closing phenylalanine or tryptophan.

V: TRBV12-3/TRBV12-4
J: TRBJ2-5
CDR3: ASHQAGQETQY

V: TRBV28
J: TRBJ2-1
CDR3: ASRAIAGGRYNEQF

V: TRBV2
J: TRBJ2-3
CDR3: ASSERGGFTDTQY

V: TRBV5-6
J: TRBJ2-3
CDR3: ASSPSQDTQY

V: TRBV10-3
J: TRBJ2-3
CDR3: AIGGRSTDTQY

V: TRBV20-1
J: TRBJ2-7
CDR3: SATGTSVHEQY

V: TRBV6-1
J: TRBJ2-3
CDR3: ASSEPRGTSTDTQY

V: TRBV14
J: TRBJ2-6
CDR3: ASSQGQGLSGANVLT

V: TRBV10-3
J: TRBJ1-2
CDR3: ATSEAGGYGYT

V: TRBV7-6
J: TRBJ1-1
CDR3: ASRGGTERNTEAF

V: TRBV9
J: TRBJ2-3
CDR3: ASSATSGGLRTDTQY

V: TRBV10-3
J: TRBJ2-5
CDR3: AISESIAAKETQY

V: TRBV4-3
J: TRBJ2-7
CDR3: ASSQDSPGPYEQY

V: TRBV3-1
J: TRBJ2-1
CDR3: ASSLDRGSYNEQF

V: TRBV27
J: TRBJ2-3
CDR3: ASSITTSGGSTQY

V: TRBV20-1
J: TRBJ2-1
CDR3: SAPGGGVGNEQF

V: TRBV7-2
J: TRBJ1-1
CDR3: ASSSQGGGNTEAF

V: TRBV6-2/TRBV6-3
J: TRBJ2-3
CDR3: ASRDGFTDTQY

V: TRBV29-1
J: TRBJ2-7
CDR3: SSRGGDVSSYEQY

V: TRBV27
J: TRBJ2-4
CDR3: ASSVLAGASKNIQY

V: TRBV27
J: TRBJ1-1
CDR3: ASSLGSVPVTEAF

V: TRBV12-3/TRBV12-4
J: TRBJ2-1
CDR3: ASSLAQRDNEQF

V: TRBV20-1
J: TRBJ2-2
CDR3: SAPEAGSRGELF

V: TRBV9
J: TRBJ2-7
CDR3: ASSVKVALTPSQYEQY

V: TRBV7-2
J: TRBJ1-2
CDR3: ASSMHRDRAFGYT

V: TRBV9
J: TRBJ2-5
CDR3: ASSPGAGTQETQY

V: TRBV9
J: TRBJ2-3
CDR3: ASSVSGTDTQY

V: TRBV10-3
J: TRBJ2-1
CDR3: AISDTDNYNEQF

V: TRBV7-8
J: TRBJ2-1
CDR3: AGSPLAGGSNEQF

V: TRBV7-2
J: TRBJ1-5
CDR3: ASSFVDQPQH

V: TRBV3-1
J: TRBJ2-3
CDR3: ASSQDPLVAGGRRDTQY

V: TRBV12-3/TRBV12-4
J: TRBJ1-1
CDR3: ASSLIPRFIDRANTEAF

V: TRBV29-1
J: TRBJ2-5
CDR3: SVALAEGTQY

V: TRBV20-1
J: TRBJ1-1
CDR3: SAAGQLMNTEAF

V: TRBV4-1
J: TRBJ2-3
CDR3: ASSRDRPQPDTQY

V: TRBV14
J: TRBJ2-3
CDR3: ASSPGRDTQY

V: TRBV6-1
J: TRBJ2-3
CDR3: ASEGGTSTDTQY

V: TRBV27
J: TRBJ2-1
CDR3: ASSFSAGGAYNEQF

V: TRBV11-2
J: TRBJ2-7
CDR3: ASSLAAGLISYEQY

V: TRBV7-9
J: TRBJ2-4
CDR3: ASSPLLAKNIQY

V: TRBV4-3
J: TRBJ2-7
CDR3: ASSQDSTASYEQY

V: TRBV4-3
J: TRBJ2-1
CDR3: ASSQTATPSYNEQF

V: TRBV3-1
J: TRBJ1-2
CDR3: ASSQIGGLGAYGYT

V: TRBV7-2
J: TRBJ2-7
CDR3: ASSFRTSGGALYEQY

V: TRBV10-3
J: TRBJ2-7
CDR3: AISDQGQYEQY

V: TRBV4-3
J: TRBJ2-3
CDR3: ASSQESSGQLFTDTQY

V: TRBV7-6
J: TRBJ2-6
CDR3: ASSSISGANVLT

V: TRBV12-3/TRBV12-4
J: TRBJ1-5
CDR3: ASSSGQQTQPQH

V: TRBV27
J: TRBJ2-2
CDR3: ASSFKFRGRTGELF

V: TRBV12-3/TRBV12-4
J: TRBJ2-6
CDR3: ASSSGNRGSGANVLT

V: TRBV7-2
J: TRBJ2-3
CDR3: ASSLRVMSTDTQY